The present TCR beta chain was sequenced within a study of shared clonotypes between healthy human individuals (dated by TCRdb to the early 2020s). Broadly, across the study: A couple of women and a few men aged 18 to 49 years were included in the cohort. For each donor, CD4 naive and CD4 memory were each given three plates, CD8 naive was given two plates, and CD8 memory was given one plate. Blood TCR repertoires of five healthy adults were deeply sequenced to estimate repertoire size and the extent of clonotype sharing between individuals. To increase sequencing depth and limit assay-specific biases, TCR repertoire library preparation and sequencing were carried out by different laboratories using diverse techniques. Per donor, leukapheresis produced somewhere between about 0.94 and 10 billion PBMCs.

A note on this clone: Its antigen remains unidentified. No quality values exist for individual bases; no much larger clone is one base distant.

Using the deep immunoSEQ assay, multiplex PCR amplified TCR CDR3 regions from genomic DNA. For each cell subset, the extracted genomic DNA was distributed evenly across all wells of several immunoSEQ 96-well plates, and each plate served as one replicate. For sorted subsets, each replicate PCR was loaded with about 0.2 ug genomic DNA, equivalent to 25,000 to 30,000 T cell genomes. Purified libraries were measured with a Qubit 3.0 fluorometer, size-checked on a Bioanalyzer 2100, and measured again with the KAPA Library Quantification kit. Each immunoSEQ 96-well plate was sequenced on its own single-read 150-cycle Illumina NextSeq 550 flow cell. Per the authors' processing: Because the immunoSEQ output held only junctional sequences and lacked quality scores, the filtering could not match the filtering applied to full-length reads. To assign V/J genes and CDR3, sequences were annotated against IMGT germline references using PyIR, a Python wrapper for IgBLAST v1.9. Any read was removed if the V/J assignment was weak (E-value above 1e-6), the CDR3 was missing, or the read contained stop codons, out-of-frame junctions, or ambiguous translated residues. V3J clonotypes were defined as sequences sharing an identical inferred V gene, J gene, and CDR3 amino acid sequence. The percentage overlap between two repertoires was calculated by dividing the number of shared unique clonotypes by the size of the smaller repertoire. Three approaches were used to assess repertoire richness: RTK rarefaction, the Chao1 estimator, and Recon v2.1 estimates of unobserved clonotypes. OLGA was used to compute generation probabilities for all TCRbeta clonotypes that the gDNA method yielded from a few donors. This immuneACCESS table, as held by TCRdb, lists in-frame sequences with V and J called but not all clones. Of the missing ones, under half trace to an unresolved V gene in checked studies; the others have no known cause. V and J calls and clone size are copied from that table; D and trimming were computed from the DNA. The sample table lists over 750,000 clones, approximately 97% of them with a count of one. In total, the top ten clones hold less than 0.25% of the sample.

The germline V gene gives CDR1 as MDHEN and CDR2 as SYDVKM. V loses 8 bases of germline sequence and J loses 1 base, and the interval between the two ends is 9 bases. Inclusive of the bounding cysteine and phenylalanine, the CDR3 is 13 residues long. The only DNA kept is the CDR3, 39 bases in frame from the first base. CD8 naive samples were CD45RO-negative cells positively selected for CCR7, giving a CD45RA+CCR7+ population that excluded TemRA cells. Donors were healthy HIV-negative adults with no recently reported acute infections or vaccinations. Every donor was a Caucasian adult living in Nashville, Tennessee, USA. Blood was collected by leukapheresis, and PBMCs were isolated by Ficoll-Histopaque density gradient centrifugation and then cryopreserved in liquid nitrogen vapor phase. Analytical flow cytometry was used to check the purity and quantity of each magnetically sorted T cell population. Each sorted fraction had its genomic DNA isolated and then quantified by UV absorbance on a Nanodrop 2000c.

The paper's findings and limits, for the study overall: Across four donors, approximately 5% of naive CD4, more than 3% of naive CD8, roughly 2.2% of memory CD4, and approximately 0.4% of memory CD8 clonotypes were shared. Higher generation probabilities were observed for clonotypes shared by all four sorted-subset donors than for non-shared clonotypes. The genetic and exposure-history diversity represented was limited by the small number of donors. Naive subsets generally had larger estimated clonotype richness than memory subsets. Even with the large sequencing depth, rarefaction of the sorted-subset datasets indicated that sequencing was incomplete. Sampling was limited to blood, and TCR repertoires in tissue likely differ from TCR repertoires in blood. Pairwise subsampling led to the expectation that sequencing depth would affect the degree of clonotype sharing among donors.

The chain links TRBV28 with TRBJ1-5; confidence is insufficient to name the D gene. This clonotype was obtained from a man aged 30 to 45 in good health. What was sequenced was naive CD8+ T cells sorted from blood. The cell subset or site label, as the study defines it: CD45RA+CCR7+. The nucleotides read TGTGCCAGCGGCGGACGGAGCAATCAGCCCCAGCATTTT. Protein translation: CASGGRSNQPQHF.